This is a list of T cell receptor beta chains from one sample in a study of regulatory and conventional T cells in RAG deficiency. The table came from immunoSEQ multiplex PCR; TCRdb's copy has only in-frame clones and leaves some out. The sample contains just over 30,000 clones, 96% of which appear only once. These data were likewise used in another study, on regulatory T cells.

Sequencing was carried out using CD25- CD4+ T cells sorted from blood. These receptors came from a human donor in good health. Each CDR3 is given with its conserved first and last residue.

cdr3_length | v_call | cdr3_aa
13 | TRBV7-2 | CASRNRANTEAFF
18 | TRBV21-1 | CASSKESGTGGYTGELFF
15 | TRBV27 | CASSLYGGRSDGYTF
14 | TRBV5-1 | CASSLGLRTGELFF
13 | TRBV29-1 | CSVAPGQGETQYF
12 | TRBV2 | CASSEEGDEQYF
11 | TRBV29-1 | CSVAFSDTQYF
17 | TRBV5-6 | CASSLRGLAGRTGELFF
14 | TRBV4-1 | CASSQGRRDNEQFF
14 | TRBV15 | CATSQTGFAQPQHF
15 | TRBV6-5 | CASSYEAGAYNEQFF
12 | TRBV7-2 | CASSLAWGTGTF
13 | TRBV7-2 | CASSLEPDQPQHF
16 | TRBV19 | CASSRMWDRANYGYTF
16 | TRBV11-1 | CASSLRTGKVPDTQYF
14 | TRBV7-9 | CASTGVNYNSPLHF
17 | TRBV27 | CASSLRVAGATVYTQYF
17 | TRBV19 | CASSIEVQGSAKNIQYF
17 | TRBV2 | CASSPDRFSAPGYGYTF
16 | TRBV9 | CASSSRRGQGIGGYTF
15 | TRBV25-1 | CASSGRTSGAGELFF
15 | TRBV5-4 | CASSLNRGGNYGYTF
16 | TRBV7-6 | CASSLAWKGATGELFF
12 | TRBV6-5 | CASRLSGYGYTF
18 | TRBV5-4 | CATYWKPRDRFMNTEAFF
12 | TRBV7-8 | CASSPRDQPQHF
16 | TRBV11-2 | CASSLAPEVLNTEAFF
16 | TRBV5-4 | CASSLAEKQGDEKLFF
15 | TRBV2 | CASRRGTSGMNEQFF
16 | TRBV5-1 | CASSPGDRGLTDTQYF
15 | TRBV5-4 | CASSLGIQGRETQYF
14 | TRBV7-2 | CASSLEPGSYEQYF
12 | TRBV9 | CASAKVGDGYTF